The following is a T cell receptor beta chain sequence with its context. Its antigen is undetermined. Trimming stripped 2 bases from V and 0 bases from J, with 9 bases between. Germline assignment: CDR1 MNHEY and CDR2 SVGEGT. The CDR3 runs 15 residues. The record originates from a study of T cells after yellow fever vaccination. The overall study: Low-cell-number fractions underwent preparation using SMART-Seq v4 Ultra Low Input.

Study findings and constraints: Re-detected after boosting: most primary clones, 96% of CD4 and 75% to 90% of CD8. Some clonotypes were seen in both the CD4 and the CD8 compartments. These made up a small share and likely arose from convergent recombination.

For TCR, cDNA came from 5'RACE template switching, which added a universal primer site and UMIs. MiXCR was run by TCRdb on the 5' RACE reads, yielding one entry per CDR3 protein. The sample holds approximately 180,000 distinct CDR3 sequences, approximately 6.2% seen once. The chain is built from TRBV6-2 or TRBV6-3 and TRBJ2-3, with D perhaps given as TRBD1 or TRBD2 (5 bases each). Sequencing was performed on CD4+ T cells sorted from PBMCs, taken on the day of the first yellow fever vaccination. The receptor comes from a man aged 18 to 29 who received the YFV17D yellow fever vaccine. The CDR3 bases are TGTGCCAGCAGTTACATCGGGGCTAGCACAGATACGCAGTATTTT. It codes for CASSYIGASTDTQYF.